Each of the 6 T cell receptor beta chains below was sequenced from the same sample in a study of blood T cell repertoires in COVID-19. Libraries were prepared by immunoSEQ multiplex PCR; TCRdb keeps only in-frame clonotypes and omits some of them. The sample records 70,000 to 85,000 clones, approximately 82% being singletons. The material sequenced was peripheral blood. The source is a man older than 75 with active or convalescent COVID-19.

The gene calls are TRBV24-1 and TRBJ2-1; TRBD2 matches 11 bases. With 4 bases clipped from V and 6 bases from J, the junction kept 7 bases outside the gene matches. Germline-derived CDR1 and CDR2 are KGHDR and SFDVKD. The CDR3 runs to 16 residues. DNA for the CDR3: TGTGCCACCAGTGACCCGACTAGCGGGGCCCCCAATGAGCAGTTCTTC. The encoded protein is CATSDPTSGAPNEQFF.

This clone was recorded a few times. The V gene is TRBV6-2 or TRBV6-3, the J gene TRBJ1-4; 9 positions match TRBD1. Trimming took 6 bases from V and 6 from J; bases not matched to a gene: 5. Per the germline V gene, CDR1 is MNHEY and CDR2 is SVGEGT. CDR3 length: 14 residues. CDR3 protein: CASSRTGVDEKLFF. Written as DNA, the CDR3 is TGTGCCAGCAGCCGGACAGGGGTAGATGAAAAACTGTTTTTT.

The rearrangement links TRBV11-2 to TRBJ2-1; possibly TRBD2 for D (6 bases). Germline CDR1 reads SGHAT; CDR2 reads FQNNGV. The CDR3 extends over 14 amino acids. V was cut by 5 bases and J by 7 bases, with 15 bases left in between. The DNA of the CDR3 is TGTGCCAGCAGCCTCTCGGGAGTAACGAATGAGCAGTTCTTC. Protein product: CASSLSGVTNEQFF.

The chain joins TRBV5-1 to TRBJ2-7, with TRBD1 identical over 9 bases. Germline CDR1 reads SGHRS; CDR2 reads YFSETQ. The CDR3 has 14 residues. V dropped 3 bases and J dropped 0; count of bases not matched to a gene: 1. The CDR3 is CASSSGQGSYEQYF. Written as DNA, the CDR3 is TGCGCCAGCAGCTCGGGACAGGGCTCCTACGAGCAGTACTTC. The entire variable domain, with the rest obtained from reference TRBV5-1 and TRBJ2-7, is as follows: KAGVTQTPRYLIKTRGQQVTLSCSPISGHRSVSWYQQTPGQGLQFLFEYFSETQRNKGNFPGRFSGRQFSNSRSEMNVSTLELGDSALYLCASSSGQGSYEQYFGPGTRLTVT.

The chain is built from TRBV28 and TRBJ2-3, with D perhaps matching TRBD1 (6 bases). V dropped 8 bases and J dropped 2 bases, with 26 bases sitting between them. Looked up from germline, CDR1 is MDHEN and CDR2 is SYDVKM. The CDR3 is 18 residues long. The CDR3 nucleotides read TGTGCCAGCCCTAGGGGGACACCGGTCCCTGGGGCCACAGATACGCAGTATTTT. Translation: CASPRGTPVPGATDTQYF.

This clone came up once. V gene TRBV9 combines with J gene TRBJ1-1; no clear D gene. Germline V gene data show CDR1 as SGDLS and CDR2 as YYNGEE. This CDR3 has 14 residues. V lost 2 bases to trimming and J lost 2 bases, with 10 bases between them. The CDR3 sequence is CASSVLPGNTEAFF. In nucleotides, the CDR3 is TGTGCCAGCAGCGTCCTCCCGGGTAACACTGAAGCTTTCTTT. The variable domain in full, completed from reference TRBV9 and TRBJ1-1, reads DSGVTQTPKHLITATGQRVTLRCSPRSGDLSVYWYQQSLDQGLQFLIQYYNGEERAKGNILERFSAQQFPDLHSELNLSSLELGDSALYFCASSVLPGNTEAFFGQGTRLTVV.